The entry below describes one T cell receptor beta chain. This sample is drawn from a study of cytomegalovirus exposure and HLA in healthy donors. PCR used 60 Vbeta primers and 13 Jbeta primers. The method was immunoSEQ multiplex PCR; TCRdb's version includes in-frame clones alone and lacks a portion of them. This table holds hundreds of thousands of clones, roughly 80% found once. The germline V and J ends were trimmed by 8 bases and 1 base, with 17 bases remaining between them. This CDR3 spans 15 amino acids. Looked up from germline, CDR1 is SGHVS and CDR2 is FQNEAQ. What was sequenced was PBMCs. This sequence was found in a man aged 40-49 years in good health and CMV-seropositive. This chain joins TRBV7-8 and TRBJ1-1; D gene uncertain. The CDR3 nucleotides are TGTGCCAGCCGGAGCCTGATAATAGGGAACACTGAAGCTTTCTTT. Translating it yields CASRSLIIGNTEAFF.